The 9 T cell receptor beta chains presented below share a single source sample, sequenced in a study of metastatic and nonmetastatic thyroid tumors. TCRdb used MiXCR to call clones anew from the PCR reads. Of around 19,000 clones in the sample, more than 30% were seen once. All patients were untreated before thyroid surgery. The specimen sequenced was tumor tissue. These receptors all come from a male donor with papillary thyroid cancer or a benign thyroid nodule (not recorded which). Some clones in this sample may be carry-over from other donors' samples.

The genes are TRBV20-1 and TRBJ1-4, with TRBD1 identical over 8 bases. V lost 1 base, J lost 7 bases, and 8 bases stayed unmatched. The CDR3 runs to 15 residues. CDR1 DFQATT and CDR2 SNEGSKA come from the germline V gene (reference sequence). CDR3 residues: CSARAIRGPGEKLFF. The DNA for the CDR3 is TGCAGTGCTAGAGCTATCAGGGGGCCTGGTGAAAAACTGTTTTTT.

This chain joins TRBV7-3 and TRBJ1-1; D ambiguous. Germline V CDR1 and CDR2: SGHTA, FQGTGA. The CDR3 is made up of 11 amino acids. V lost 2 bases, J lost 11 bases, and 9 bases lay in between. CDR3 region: CASSLGEGAFF. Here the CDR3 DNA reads TGTGCCAGCAGCTTAGGTGAGGGTGCTTTCTTT.

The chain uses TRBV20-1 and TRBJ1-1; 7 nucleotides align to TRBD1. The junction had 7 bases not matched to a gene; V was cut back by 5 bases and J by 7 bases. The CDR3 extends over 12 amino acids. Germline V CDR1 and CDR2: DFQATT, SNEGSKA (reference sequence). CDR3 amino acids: CSALPWDSEAFF. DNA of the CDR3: TGCAGTGCTCTTCCTTGGGACAGTGAAGCTTTCTTT.

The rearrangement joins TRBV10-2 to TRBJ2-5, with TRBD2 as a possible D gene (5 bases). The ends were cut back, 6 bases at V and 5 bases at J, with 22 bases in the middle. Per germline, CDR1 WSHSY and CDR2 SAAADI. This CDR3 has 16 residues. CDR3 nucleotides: TGCGCCAGCAGCTGCCCCGGAACAATTTCGGGGGAGACCCAGTACTTC. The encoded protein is CASSCPGTISGETQYF.

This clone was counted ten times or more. CDR3 protein: CASSEALFRSTEAFF. DNA of the CDR3: TGTGCCAGCAGTGAAGCGCTTTTTCGGAGCACTGAAGCTTTCTTT. V gene TRBV2 combines with J gene TRBJ1-1; D call uncertain. V lost 0 bases and J lost 4, with 12 bases in between. This CDR3 comprises 15 residues. Per germline, CDR1 SNHLY and CDR2 FYNNEI.

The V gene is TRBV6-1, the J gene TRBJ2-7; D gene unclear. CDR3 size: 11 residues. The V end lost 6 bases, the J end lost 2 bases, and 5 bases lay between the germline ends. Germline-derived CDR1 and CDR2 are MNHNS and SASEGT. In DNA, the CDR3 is TGTGCCAGCAGCTCCCCCTACGAGCAGTACTTC. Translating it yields CASSSPYEQYF.

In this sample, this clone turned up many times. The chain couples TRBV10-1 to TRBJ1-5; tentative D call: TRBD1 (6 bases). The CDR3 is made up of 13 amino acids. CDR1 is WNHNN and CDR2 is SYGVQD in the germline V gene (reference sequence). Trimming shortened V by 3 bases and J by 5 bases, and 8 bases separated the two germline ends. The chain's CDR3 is CASSESGDQPQHF. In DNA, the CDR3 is TGCGCCAGCAGTGAATCAGGGGATCAGCCCCAGCATTTT.

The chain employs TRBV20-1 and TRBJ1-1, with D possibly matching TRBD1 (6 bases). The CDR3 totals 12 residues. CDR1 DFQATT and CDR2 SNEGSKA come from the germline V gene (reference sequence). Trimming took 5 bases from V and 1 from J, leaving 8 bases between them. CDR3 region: CSASQGNTEAFF. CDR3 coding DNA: TGCAGTGCTTCACAGGGGAACACTGAAGCTTTCTTT.

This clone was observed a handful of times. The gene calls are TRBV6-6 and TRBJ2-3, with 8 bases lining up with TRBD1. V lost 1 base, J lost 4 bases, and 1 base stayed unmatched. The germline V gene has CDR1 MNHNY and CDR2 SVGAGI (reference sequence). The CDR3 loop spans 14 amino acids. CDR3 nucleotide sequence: TGTGCCAGCAGTTACTGGACAGGGTCAGATACGCAGTATTTT. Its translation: CASSYWTGSDTQYF.